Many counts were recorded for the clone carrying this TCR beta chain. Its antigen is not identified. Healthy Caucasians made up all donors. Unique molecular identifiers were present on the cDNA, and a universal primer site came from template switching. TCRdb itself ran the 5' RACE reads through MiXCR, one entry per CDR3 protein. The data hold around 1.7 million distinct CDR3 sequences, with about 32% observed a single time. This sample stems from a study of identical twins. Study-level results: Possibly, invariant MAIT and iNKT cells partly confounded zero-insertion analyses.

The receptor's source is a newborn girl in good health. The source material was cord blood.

The CDR3 region is CASSYQSGKETQYF. The CDR3 nucleotides read TGTGCCAGCAGTTACCAAAGCGGAAAAGAGACCCAGTACTTC. The chain joins TRBV12-3 or TRBV12-4 to TRBJ2-5; D is possibly TRBD2 (5 bases). The CDR3 runs 14 residues. V was shortened by 4 bases and J by 3 bases, with 12 bases between the two germline ends.